This T cell receptor beta chain was sequenced for a study of Ad26.COV2.S vaccination and SARS-CoV-2 variants (dated by TCRdb to 2020 to 2023). In the study overall: Vaccine-arm donors were drawn from COV1001, a multicentre, randomized, double-blind, placebo-controlled phase I-IIa trial of Ad26.COV2.S in healthy adults. Ad26.COV2.S was given intramuscularly at 5x10^10 or 1x10^11 viral particles, as a single shot or as two shots 56 days apart. Investigators remained blinded to trial group allocation during experiments and outcome assessment. A total of approximately 30 samples were included in the TCR-sequenced set, comprising around 19 Ad26.COV2.S vaccine recipients, 5 placebo recipients and 8 SARS-CoV-2 convalescent individuals. Participants in the trial were split at random into five groups of five each, receiving low-dose or high-dose Ad26.COV2.S once or twice, or else placebo on both occasions. Sequencing of the TCRbeta repertoire served to evaluate the specificity and breadth of SARS-CoV-2-reactive T cell receptors following Ad26.COV2.S vaccination. What the work shows at the level of the full study, not this receptor alone: Comparable non-spike TCR breadth was observed between vaccine and placebo recipients, consistent with only spike being contained in the vaccine. After vaccination, spike-specific CD8+ and CD4+ T cell responses were reported to show substantial breadth. Higher spike-specific TCR breadth was observed in Ad26.COV2.S recipients than in placebo recipients (P = 0.0014). It was noted by the authors that total T cell responses may have been underestimated by the TCR breadth and depth analyses. Comparing responses between vaccine doses or regimens was not something the study was powered to do.

This clone was found once. It has no known antigen specificity. Qualities for individual bases were not recorded, and no much larger clone is one base off. CDR1 MNHEY and CDR2 SVGEGT are derived from the germline V gene. From cysteine to phenylalanine, the CDR3 is 13 amino acids long. This entry keeps only the CDR3 DNA: 39 bases, framed from base 1. V drops 5 bases and J drops 3 bases, leaving 8 bases in between. The intended sense of this specimen's treatment or condition label: roughly 20 received Ad26.COV2.S at low or high dose, single or two shots; five or six received placebo; per-sample allocation not given. Repertoires of vaccine and placebo recipients were sequenced from samples taken on day 63 after the first injection. In Cohort 1b, fewer than 30 adults aged 18-55 years were enrolled at a single site in Boston, USA, between 29 July and 7 August 2020. As a vaccine, Ad26.COV2.S was a replication-incompetent adenovirus type 26 vector that expressed a prefusion-stabilized SARS-CoV-2 spike protein derived from the original Wuhan strain.

The immunoSEQ Assay was used to sequence TCRbeta CDR3 regions. After extraction, genomic DNA underwent amplification by bias-controlled multiplex PCR, followed by high-throughput sequencing. In the original analysis: Collapsing and filtering of sequences were performed to quantify the absolute abundance of each unique TCRbeta CDR3 region. T cell fraction was estimated by normalizing TCRbeta template counts to usable DNA, with usable DNA measured through amplification of reference genes found in all nucleated cells. Repertoire TCRs were annotated as SARS-CoV-2-specific when V gene, CDR3 amino acid sequence and J gene were exactly matched to a known reactive TCR set. The reference SARS-CoV-2 TCR set came from MIRA and was filtered for enrichment in COVID-19-positive ImmuneCODE repertoires, removing public or cross-reactive TCRs. Based on the MIRA antigens, annotated TCRs were further analysed at the level of specific ORF or position within ORF. Breadth was defined as the number of annotated unique rearrangements divided by the total number of unique productive rearrangements, and depth was defined as the summed frequency of the annotated unique rearrangements. TCR breadth was compared between groups using two-sided Wilcoxon rank-sum tests. The immuneACCESS repertoire file appears here via TCRdb, limited to in-frame rearrangements. These files lack a portion of the clones; in checked studies, under half of the deficit traces to unresolved V genes, and the cause of the others is not known. The DNA was the basis for D and trimming; V, J and clone size are from that table. The sample table records hundreds of thousands of clones; about nine tenths of these occur just once. The biggest ten clones account for around 5.8% of the sample.

Here the chain combines TRBV6-2 or TRBV6-3 and TRBJ2-1, with TRBD2 tentatively as D gene (5 bases match). The input for sequencing was peripheral blood, taken in a trial of Ad26.COV2.S vaccine versus placebo. The sequence came from a person aged 18 to 59 who received the Ad26.COV2.S COVID-19 vaccine or a placebo. The CDR3 reads as follows: CASSTRDYNEQFF. The bases read TGTGCCAGCAGTACGAGGGACTACAATGAGCAGTTCTTC.